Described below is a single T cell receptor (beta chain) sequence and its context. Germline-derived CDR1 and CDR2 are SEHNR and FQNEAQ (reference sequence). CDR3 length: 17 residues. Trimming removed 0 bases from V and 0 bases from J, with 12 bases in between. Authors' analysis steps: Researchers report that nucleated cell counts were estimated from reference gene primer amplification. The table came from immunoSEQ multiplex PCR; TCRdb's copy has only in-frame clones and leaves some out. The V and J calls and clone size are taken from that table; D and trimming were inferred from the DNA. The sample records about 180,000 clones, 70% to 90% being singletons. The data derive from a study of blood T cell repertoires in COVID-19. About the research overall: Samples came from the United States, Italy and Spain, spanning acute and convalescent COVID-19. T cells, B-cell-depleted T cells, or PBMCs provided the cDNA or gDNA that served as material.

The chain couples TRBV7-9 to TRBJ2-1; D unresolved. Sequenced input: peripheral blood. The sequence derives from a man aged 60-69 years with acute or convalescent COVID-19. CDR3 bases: TGTGCCAGCAGCTTAGCTATAGACTCAAGCTCCTACAATGAGCAGTTCTTC. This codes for CASSLAIDSSSYNEQFF.